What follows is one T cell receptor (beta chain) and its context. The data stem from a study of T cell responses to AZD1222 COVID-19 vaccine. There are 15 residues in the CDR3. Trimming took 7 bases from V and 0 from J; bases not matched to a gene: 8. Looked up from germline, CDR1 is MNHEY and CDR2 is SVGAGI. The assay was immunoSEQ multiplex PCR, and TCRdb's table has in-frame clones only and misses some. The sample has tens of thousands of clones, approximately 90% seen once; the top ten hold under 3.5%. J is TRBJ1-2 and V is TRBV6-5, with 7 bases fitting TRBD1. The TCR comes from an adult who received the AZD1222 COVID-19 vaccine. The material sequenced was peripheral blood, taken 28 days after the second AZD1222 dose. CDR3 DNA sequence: TGTGCCAGCACCAGGGGGGAGGCCGCTAACTATGGCTACACCTTC. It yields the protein CASTRGEAANYGYTF.